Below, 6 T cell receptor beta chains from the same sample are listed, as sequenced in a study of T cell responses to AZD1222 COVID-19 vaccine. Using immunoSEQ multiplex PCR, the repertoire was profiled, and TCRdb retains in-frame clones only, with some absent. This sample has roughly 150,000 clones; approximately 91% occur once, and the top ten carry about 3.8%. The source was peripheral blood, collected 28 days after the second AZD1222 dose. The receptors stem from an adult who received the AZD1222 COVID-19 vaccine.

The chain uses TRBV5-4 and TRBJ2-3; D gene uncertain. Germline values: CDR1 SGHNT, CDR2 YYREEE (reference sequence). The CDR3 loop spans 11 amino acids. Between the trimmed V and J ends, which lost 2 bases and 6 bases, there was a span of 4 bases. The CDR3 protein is CASSFRDTQYF. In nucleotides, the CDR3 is TGTGCCAGCAGCTTCAGGGATACGCAGTATTTT.

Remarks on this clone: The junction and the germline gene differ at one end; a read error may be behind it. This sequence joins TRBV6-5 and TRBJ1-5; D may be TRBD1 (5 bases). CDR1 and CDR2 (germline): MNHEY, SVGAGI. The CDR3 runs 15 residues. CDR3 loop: CASIYWGNGGAAQHF. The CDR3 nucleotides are TGTGCCAGCATTTACTGGGGCAACGGGGGTGCGGCCCAGCATTTT.

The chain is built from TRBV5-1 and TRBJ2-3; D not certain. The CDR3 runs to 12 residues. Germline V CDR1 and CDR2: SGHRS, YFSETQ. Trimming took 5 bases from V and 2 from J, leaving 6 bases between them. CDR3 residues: CASRLITDTQYF. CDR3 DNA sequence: TGCGCCAGCAGGCTAATCACAGATACGCAGTATTTT.

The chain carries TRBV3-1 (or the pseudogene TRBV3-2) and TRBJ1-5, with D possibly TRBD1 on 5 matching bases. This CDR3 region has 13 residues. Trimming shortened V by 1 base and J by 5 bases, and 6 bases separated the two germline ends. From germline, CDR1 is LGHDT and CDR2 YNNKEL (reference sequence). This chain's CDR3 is CASSQGGHQPQHF. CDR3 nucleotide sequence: TGTGCCAGCAGCCAAGGGGGCCATCAGCCCCAGCATTTT.

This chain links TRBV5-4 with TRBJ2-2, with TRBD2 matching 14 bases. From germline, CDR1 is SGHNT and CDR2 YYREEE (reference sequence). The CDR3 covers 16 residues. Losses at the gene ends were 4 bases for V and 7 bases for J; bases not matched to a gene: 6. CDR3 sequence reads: CASSLGTSGSGGELFF. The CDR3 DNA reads TGTGCCAGCAGCCTTGGGACTAGCGGGAGTGGCGGGGAGCTGTTTTTT.

Here the CDR3 reads CASSSLAGPSYEQYF. The CDR3 region has the DNA TGTGCCAGCAGTTCTCTAGCGGGTCCCTCCTACGAGCAGTACTTC. The J gene is TRBJ2-7, the V gene TRBV6-2 or TRBV6-3; TRBD2 aligns across 8 bases. Germline CDR1 reads MNHEY; CDR2 reads SVGEGT. This CDR3 spans 15 amino acids. Germline trimming cut 4 bases from V and 0 bases from J; bases unmatched to any gene: 5.